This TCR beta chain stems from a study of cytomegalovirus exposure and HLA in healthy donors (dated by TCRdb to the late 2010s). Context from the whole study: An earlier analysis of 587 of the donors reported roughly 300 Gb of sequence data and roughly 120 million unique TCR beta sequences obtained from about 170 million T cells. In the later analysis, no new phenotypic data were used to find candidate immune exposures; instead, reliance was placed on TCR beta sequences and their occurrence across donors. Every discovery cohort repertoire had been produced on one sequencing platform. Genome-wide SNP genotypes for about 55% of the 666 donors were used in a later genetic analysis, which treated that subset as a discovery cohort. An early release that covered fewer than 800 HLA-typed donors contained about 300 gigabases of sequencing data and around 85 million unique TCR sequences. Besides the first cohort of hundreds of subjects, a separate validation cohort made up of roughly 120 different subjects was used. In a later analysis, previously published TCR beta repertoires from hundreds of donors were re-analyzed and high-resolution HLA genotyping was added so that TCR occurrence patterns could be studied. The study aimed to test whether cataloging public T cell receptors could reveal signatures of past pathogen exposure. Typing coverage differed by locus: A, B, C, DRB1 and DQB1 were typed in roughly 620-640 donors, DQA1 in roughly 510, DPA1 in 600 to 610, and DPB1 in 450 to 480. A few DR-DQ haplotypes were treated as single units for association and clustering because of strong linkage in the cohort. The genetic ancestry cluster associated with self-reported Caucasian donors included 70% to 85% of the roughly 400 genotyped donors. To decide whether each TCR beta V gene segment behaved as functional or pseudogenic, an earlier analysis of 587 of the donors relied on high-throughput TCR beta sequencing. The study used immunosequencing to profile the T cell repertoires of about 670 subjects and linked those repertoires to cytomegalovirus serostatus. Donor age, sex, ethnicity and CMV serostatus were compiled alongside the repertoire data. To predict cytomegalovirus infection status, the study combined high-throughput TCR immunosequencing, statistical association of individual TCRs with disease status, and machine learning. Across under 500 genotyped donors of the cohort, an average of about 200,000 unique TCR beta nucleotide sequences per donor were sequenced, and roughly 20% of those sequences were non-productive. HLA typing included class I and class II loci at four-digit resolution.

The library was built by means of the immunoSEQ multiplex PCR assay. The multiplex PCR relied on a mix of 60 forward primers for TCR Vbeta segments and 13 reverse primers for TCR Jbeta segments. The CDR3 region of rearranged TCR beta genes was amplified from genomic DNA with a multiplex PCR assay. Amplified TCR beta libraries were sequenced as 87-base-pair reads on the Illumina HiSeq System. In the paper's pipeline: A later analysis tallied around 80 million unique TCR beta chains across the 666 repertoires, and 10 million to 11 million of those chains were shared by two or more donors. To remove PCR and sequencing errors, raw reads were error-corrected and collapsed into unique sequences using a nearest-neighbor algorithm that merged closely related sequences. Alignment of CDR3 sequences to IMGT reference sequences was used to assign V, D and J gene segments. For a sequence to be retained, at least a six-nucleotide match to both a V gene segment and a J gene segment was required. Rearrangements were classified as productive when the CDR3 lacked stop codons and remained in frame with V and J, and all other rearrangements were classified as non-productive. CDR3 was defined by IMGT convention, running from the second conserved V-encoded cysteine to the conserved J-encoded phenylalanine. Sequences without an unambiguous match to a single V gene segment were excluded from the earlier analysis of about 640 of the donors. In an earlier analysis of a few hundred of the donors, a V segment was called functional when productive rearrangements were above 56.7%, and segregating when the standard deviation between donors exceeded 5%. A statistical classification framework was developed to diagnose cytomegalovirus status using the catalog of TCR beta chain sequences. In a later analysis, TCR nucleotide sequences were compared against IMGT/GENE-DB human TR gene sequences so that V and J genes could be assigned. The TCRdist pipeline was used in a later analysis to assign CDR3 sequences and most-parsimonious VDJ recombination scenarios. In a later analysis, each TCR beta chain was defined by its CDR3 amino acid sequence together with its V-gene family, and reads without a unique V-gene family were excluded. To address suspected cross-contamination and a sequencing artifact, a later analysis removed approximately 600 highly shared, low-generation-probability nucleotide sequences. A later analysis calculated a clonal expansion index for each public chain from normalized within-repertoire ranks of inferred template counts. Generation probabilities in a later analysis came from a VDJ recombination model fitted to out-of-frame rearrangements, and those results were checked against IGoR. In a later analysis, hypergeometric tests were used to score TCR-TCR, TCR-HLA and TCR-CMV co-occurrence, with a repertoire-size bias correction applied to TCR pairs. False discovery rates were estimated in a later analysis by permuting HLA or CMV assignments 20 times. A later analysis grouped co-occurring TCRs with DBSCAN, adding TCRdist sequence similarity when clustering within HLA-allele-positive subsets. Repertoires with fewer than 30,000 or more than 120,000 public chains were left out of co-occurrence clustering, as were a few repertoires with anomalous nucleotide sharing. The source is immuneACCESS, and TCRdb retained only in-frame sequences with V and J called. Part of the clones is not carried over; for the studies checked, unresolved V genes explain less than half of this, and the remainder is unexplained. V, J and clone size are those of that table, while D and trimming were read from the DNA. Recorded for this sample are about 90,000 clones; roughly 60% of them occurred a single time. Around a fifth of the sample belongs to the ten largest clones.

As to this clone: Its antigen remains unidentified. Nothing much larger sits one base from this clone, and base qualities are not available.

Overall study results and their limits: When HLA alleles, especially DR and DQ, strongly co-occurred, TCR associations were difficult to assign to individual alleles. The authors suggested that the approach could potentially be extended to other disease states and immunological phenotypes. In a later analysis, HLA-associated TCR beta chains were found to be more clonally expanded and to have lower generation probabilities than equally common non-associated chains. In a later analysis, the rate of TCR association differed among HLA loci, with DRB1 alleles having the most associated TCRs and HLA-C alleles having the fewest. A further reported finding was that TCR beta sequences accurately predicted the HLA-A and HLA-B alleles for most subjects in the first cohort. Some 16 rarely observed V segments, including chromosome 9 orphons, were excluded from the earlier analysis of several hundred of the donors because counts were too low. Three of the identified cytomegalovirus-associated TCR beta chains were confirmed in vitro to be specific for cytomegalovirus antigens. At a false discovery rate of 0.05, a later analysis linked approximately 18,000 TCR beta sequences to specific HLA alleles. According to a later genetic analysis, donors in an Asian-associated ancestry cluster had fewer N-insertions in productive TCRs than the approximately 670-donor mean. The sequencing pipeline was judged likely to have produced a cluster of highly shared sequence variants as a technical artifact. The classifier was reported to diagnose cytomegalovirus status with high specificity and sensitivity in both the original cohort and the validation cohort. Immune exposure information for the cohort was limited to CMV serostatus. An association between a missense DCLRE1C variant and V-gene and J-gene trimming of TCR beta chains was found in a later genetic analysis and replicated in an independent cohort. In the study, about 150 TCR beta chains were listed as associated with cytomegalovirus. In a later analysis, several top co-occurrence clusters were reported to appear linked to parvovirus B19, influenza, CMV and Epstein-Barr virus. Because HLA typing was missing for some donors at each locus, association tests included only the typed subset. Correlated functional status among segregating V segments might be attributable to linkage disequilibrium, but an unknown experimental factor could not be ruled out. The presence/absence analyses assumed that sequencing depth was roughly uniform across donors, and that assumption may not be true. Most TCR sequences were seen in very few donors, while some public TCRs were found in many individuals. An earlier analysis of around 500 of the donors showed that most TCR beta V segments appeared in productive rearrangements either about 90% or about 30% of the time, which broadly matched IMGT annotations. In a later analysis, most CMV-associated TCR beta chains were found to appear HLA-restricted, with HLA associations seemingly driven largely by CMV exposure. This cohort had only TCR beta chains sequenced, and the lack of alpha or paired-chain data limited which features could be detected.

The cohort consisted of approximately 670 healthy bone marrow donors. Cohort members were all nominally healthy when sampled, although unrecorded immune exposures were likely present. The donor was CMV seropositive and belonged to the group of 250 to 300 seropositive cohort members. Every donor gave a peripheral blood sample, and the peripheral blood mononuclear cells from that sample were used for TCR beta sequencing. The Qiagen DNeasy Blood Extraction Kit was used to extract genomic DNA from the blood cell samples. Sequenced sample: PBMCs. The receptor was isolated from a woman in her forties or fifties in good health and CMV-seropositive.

The bases read TGCGCCAGCAGCTTGGAGGGGACAGGCTTACGAAACACCATATATTTT. Its protein product is CASSLEGTGLRNTIYF. This chain is built from TRBV5-1 and TRBJ1-3; 8 central nucleotides agree with TRBD1. The germline V gene sets CDR1 to SGHRS and CDR2 to YFSETQ. The V end gives up 0 bases and the J end 5 bases, leaving 7 bases in the junction not matched to a gene. Spanning cysteine to phenylalanine, the CDR3 consists of 16 amino acids. Kept here is only the CDR3 DNA, which spans 48 bases and is read in frame from base 1.